These 2 T cell receptor beta chains share one sample of origin, sequenced in a study of blood T cells in healthy people across ages. Then a second PCR, running about 7 to 11 cycles, was carried out with a sample-barcoded 5' primer and a J-beta primer mix. Each CDR3 protein is one row after TCRdb ran MiXCR on the 5' RACE reads. The sample has about 930,000 distinct CDR3 sequences; about 29% are singletons. This same sample was also taken into another study, of T cells of mothers and their children.

The sequencing input was blood. These receptors came from a woman between 40 and 55 years old in good health.

The chain carries TRBV4-1 and TRBJ1-5; D not resolved. CDR1 and CDR2 (germline): MGHRA, YSYEKL. The CDR3 runs to 19 residues. Trimming pared 0 bases from V and 1 base from J, leaving 19 bases between. The CDR3 protein is CASSQDIPIQELSNQPQHF. As DNA, the CDR3 is TGCGCCAGCAGCCAAGATATCCCCATTCAAGAGTTGAGCAATCAGCCCCAGCATTTT.

The chain combines TRBV7-9 with TRBJ1-1; D not certain. The CDR3 consists of 11 residues. V lost 6 bases to trimming and J lost 12 bases, with 14 bases between them. The germline CDR1 and CDR2 sequences are SEHNR and FQNEAQ (reference sequence). The CDR3 loop is CASSKGSSSFF. The CDR3 DNA follows: TGTGCCAGCAGTAAGGGCAGTTCGTCTTTCTTT.